The clone carrying this TCR beta chain has only one observation. This sample stems from a study of blood T cell repertoires in COVID-19. Whole-study context: Sites in the United States, Italy and Spain provided acute and convalescent COVID-19 samples.

The germline CDR1 and CDR2 sequences are LNHDA and SQIVND (reference sequence). The CDR3 is made up of 15 amino acids. Trimming shortened V by 2 bases and J by 5 bases, and 12 bases separated the two germline ends. Produced via immunoSEQ multiplex PCR; TCRdb's table is partial and in-frame only. This table holds about 150,000 clones, about 85% found once. The TCR sequence derives from a woman aged 60-75 years with COVID-19, enrolled during active disease. V and J are TRBV19 and TRBJ2-2, with TRBD2 as a possible D gene (5 bases). The specimen was peripheral blood. The CDR3 loop reads CASSIITGGTGELFF. The CDR3 nucleotides read TGTGCCAGTAGTATAATCACCGGAGGAACCGGGGAGCTGTTTTTT.